This TCR beta chain was sequenced during a study of cytomegalovirus exposure and HLA in healthy donors. Findings and caveats of the study: Associated with cytomegalovirus, according to the listing, were 150 to 200 TCR beta chains.

The V segment lost 6 bases and the J segment 4 bases; nucleotides outside the gene matches: 12. Per the germline V gene, CDR1 is MDHEN and CDR2 is SYDVKM. The CDR3 totals 16 residues. For this clone: Its antigen is still unknown.

Both 60 Vbeta primers and 13 Jbeta primers went into the PCR. Here immunoSEQ multiplex PCR was the method, and the copy in TCRdb shows in-frame clones only, minus some. The data show 200,000 to 250,000 clones, with almost 80% seen just once and 3.5% to 4% held by the top ten. Sample: PBMCs. V usage is TRBV28 and J usage is TRBJ1-2; 9 nucleotides agree with TRBD1. The source of this sequence is a male donor in good health and CMV-seronegative. The CDR3: CASRGTGTTPTYGYTF. DNA for the CDR3: TGTGCCAGCAGGGGGACAGGGACTACACCGACCTATGGCTACACCTTC.